This T cell receptor (beta chain) was found in a study of CD8 T cells in ankylosing spondylitis. This clonotype was detected only a few times. No antigen is known for it. Study-wide results and limits: Peripheral blood held disease-linked clones only at relatively low frequency, and these were CD8+. Reports say disease-linked clones showed up significantly more in matched ankylosing spondylitis synovial fluid. Several highly homologous variants formed a TCR beta motif that appeared characteristic of ankylosing spondylitis blood.

CDR3 length equals 14 residues. The germline V gene encodes CDR1 SGHVS and CDR2 FQNEAQ. Trimming cost V 4 bases and J 7 bases; bases outside gene matches: 4. It was by quantitative 5'-RACE with molecular barcodes that TCR beta libraries were made. TCRdb itself ran the 5' RACE reads through MiXCR, one entry per CDR3 protein. The data show 150,000 or so distinct CDR3 sequences, with around a tenth seen just once and around 16% held by the top ten. This chain uses TRBV7-8 with TRBJ1-1; 12 bases agree with TRBD1. This clonotype was sampled from a female donor with ankylosing spondylitis or in good health (not recorded which). The sample taken for sequencing was blood, either unsorted or a sorted T cell fraction (not recorded which). CDR3 nucleotides: TGTGCCAGCAGCTCGGGACAGGGGGCTCTTGAAGCTTTCTTT. It translates to CASSSGQGALEAFF. Variable domain in full (rest from reference TRBV7-8 and TRBJ1-1): GAGVSQSPRYKVAKRGQDVALRCDPISGHVSLFWYQQALGQGPEFLTYFQNEAQLDKSGLPSDRFFAERPEGSVSTLKIQRTQQEDSAVYLCASSSGQGALEAFFGQGTRLTVV.